The present entry profiles one T cell receptor (beta chain) with its context. The antigen remains unidentified. The entry originates in a study of monozygotic twins with cystic fibrosis. Study-level results: Unrelated CF individuals shared fewer identical clonotypes than monozygotic CF twins. Low clonality (median roughly 0.009) suggested a mostly naive repertoire. V usage most resembled the co-twin in 13 of 16 pairs.

The germline V gene encodes CDR1 LNHDA and CDR2 SQIVND (reference sequence). The CDR3 covers 14 residues. Trimming cost V 4 bases and J 2 bases; bases outside gene matches: 3. Assay used: immunoSEQ multiplex PCR; TCRdb lists only in-frame clones, some missing. The data hold around 30,000 clones, with just under 85% observed a single time. This TCR derives from a girl aged 2-10 years with cystic fibrosis. This chain links TRBV19 with TRBJ1-1; 8 bases line up with TRBD1. What was sequenced was blood. CDR3 nucleotides: TGTGCCAGTAGTACAGGGGGCGCCAACACTGAAGCTTTCTTT. It codes for CASSTGGANTEAFF.